The sequence of this T cell receptor beta chain was determined in a study of OX40 agonist ivuxolimab in advanced cancers. About the study: Earlier anti-PD-1, anti-PD-L1 or anti-CTLA-4 therapy was permitted; over 35% had received some.

The table lists this clone with a count of one. V shed 4 bases and J shed 5 bases, with 12 bases lying between them. CDR3 length: 14 residues. CDR1 and CDR2 (germline): SGHTA, FQGNSA. Some clones are missing from TCRdb's copy, which holds only in-frame ones; the method was immunoSEQ multiplex PCR. This table has around 70,000 clones, 88% appearing once. The rearrangement joins TRBV7-2 to TRBJ1-5, with D perhaps TRBD1 (6 bases). This clonotype originated in an adult with an advanced solid tumor such as melanoma, head and neck, liver or kidney cancer. The sequencing used CD4+ or CD8+ T cells sorted from blood, collected in a trial of the OX40 agonist ivuxolimab. The DNA of the CDR3 is TGTGCCAGCAGCTCAAGAGGGGGTGATCAGCCCCAGCATTTT. This encodes CASSSRGGDQPQHF. The full variable domain, rest sourced from reference TRBV7-2 and TRBJ1-5, is GAGVSQSPSNKVTEKGKDVELRCDPISGHTALYWYRQSLGQGLEFLIYFQGNSAPDKSGLPSDRFSAERTGGSVSTLTIQRTQQEDSAVYLCASSSRGGDQPQHFGDGTRLSIL.